This entry features one TCR beta chain sequence. Its antigen is not known. The V end was cut by 7 bases, the J end by 0 bases, with 12 bases between. This CDR3 is built from 14 residues. Germline values: CDR1 MNHNS, CDR2 SASEGT. Clinical symptoms, serum thyroxine, TRAb, thyroid ultrasound and orbital computed tomography were relied on for diagnosis. The data belong to a study of Graves' ophthalmopathy and Graves' hyperthyroidism. Overall study: Peripheral blood sampling occurred at initial diagnosis, before any treatment. Study outcomes and limitations: Progression of ophthalmopathy was predicted by the model with around 70% sensitivity and 72% to 85% specificity. Distinction of ophthalmopathy from stable hyperthyroidism by a 13-signature model reached roughly 88% sensitivity and 81.08% specificity.

The authors amplified TCR beta CDR3 regions, and they did so from RNA transcripts for repertoire sequencing. The library came from an HTBI-primed first-round RT-PCR and a second-round multiplex PCR. TCRdb called the multiplex PCR reads again in MiXCR, with one record for every CDR3 protein. The sample shows some 150,000 distinct CDR3 sequences, 30% to 45% of them seen only once. The receptor's source is a man between 25 and 39 years old with Graves' ophthalmopathy. The sequencing input was peripheral blood. This chain connects TRBV6-1 to TRBJ1-2, with D unclear. The CDR3 region is CASTEPRPNYGYTF. In DNA, the CDR3 is TGTGCCAGCACTGAGCCGAGGCCTAACTATGGCTACACCTTC.